The T cell receptor (beta chain) described here comes from a study of a mutant IDH1 vaccine in newly diagnosed glioma. Study details: Patients previously underwent radiotherapy, temozolomide, or both, and most underwent both. Study-wide results and limits: Seemingly, pseudoprogression had no relation to changes in the top peripheral T cell clonotypes. Immune responses arising from the vaccine appeared in approximately 93% of patients.

Comments on this clone: Its target is not known.

The time point is: week 47, end of study. It was 300 ug of mutant IDH1 20-mer peptide that made up each vaccine dose, given with topical imiquimod. This table comes from immunoSEQ multiplex PCR, and its TCRdb copy is limited to in-frame clones, with some not included. The data hold roughly 32,000 clones, with approximately 89% observed a single time. V shed 6 bases, J shed 1 base, and the junction held 14 bases outside the gene matches. This CDR3 is 17 amino acids long. Germline CDR1 SGHNT, CDR2 YYREEE (reference sequence). Sequencing used PBMCs, obtained from a glioma patient whose treatment included an IDH1 peptide vaccine. The receptor comes from a man aged 35 to 55 with glioma. This rearrangement joins TRBV5-4 to TRBJ1-1; 8 positions agree with TRBD1. CDR3 sequence (DNA): TGTGCCAGCAATTTAGACAGGGGAAGCTTTTCGAACACTGAAGCTTTCTTT. It codes for CASNLDRGSFSNTEAFF.